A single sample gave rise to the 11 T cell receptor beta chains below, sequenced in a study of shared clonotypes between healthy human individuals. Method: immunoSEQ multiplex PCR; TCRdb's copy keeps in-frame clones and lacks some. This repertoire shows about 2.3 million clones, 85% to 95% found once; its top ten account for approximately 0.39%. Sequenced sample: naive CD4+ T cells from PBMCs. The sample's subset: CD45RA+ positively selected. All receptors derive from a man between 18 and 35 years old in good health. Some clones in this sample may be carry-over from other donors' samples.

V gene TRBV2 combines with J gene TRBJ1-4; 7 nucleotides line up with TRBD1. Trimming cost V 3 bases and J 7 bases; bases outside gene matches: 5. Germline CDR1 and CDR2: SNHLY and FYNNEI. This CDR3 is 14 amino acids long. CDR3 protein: CASSDGRGVEKLFF. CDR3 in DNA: TGTGCCAGCAGTGACGGCAGGGGGGTTGAAAAACTGTTTTTT.

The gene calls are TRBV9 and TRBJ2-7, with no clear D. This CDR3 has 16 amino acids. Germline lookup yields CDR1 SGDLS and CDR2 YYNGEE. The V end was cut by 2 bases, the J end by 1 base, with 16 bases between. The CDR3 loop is CASSVSGYPPSYEQYF. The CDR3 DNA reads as TGTGCCAGCAGCGTCTCCGGGTATCCACCATCCTACGAGCAGTACTTC.

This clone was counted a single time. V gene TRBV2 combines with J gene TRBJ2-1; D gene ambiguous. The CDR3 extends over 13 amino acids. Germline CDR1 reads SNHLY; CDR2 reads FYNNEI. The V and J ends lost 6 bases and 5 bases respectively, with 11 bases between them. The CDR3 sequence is CASSRLQNNEQFF. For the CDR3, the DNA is TGTGCCAGCAGCCGATTACAAAACAATGAGCAGTTCTTC.

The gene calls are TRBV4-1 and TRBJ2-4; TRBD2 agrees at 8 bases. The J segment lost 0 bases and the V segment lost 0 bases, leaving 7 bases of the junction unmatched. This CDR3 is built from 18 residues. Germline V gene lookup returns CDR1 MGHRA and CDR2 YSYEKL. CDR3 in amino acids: CASSQDRSREGAKNIQYF. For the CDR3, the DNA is TGCGCCAGCAGCCAAGATCGGTCCCGGGAGGGAGCCAAAAACATTCAGTACTTC.

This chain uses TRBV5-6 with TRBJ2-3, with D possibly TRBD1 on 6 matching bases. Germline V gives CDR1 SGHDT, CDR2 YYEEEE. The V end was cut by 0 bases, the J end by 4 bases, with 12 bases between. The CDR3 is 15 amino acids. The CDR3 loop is CASSLEGPGADTQYF. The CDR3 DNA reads TGTGCCAGCAGCTTGGAGGGCCCAGGGGCAGATACGCAGTATTTT.

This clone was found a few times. For the CDR3, the DNA is TGTGCCAGTAGTATAGAGCCGAGACACGAAGCTTTCTTT. This encodes CASSIEPRHEAFF. The chain carries TRBV19 and TRBJ1-1; unclear D gene. V was pared by 0 bases and J by 8 bases, with 10 bases between. CDR1 is LNHDA and CDR2 is SQIVND in the germline V gene (reference sequence). The CDR3 totals 13 residues.

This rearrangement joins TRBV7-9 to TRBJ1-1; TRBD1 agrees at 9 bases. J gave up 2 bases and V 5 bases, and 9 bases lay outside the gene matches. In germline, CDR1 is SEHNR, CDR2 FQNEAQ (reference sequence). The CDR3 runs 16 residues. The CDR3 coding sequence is TGTGCCAGCAGCCCTACACAGGGGGCGGCAAACACTGAAGCTTTCTTT. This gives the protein CASSPTQGAANTEAFF.

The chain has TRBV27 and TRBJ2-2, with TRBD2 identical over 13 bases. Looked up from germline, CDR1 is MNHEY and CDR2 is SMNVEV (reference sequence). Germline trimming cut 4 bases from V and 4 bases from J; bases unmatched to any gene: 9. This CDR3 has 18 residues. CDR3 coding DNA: TGTGCCAGCAGTTCCCGGACTAGCGGGAGACGTAGCACCGGGGAGCTGTTTTTT. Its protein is CASSSRTSGRRSTGELFF.

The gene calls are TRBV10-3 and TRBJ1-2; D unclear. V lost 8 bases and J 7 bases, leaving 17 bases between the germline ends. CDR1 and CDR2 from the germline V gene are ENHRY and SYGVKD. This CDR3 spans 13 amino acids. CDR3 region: CAIGPEKRRGYTF. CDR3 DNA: TGTGCCATCGGGCCGGAAAAACGGCGTGGCTACACCTTC.

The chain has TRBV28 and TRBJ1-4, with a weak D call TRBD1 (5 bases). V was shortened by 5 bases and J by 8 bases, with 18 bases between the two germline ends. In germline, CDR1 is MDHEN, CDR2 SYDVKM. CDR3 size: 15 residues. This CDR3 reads CASSPGGAPREKLFF. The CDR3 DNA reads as TGTGCCAGCAGTCCCGGCGGGGCCCCTCGCGAAAAACTGTTTTTT.

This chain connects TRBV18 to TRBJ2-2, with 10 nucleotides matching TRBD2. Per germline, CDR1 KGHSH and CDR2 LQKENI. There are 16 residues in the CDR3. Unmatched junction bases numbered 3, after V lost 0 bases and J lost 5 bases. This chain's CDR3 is CASSPPSGRTTGELFF. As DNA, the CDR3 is TGTGCCAGCTCACCACCTAGCGGGAGGACAACCGGGGAGCTGTTTTTT.